This T cell receptor (beta chain) was profiled in a study of persistence of HIV-infected CD4 T cells. Overall study results and limits: Degenerate expanded CDR3beta sequences were enriched among CMV- and Gag-responding cells.

The libraries were made with immunoSEQ version 4 in survey mode. The data were produced by immunoSEQ multiplex PCR, yet TCRdb's version contains in-frame clones alone and is incomplete. Seen here are 30,000 to 45,000 clones, under 90% observed once, and the top ten hold 5% to 6.5%. A remark on this clone: Its antigen is unknown.

Cells were stimulated with overlapping HIV-1 Gag 15-mer peptides. CD40L/CD69 double-negative CD45RO-high memory CD4+ T cells were collected. Sequencing was performed on cultured CD4+ T cells from PBMCs, taken from a patient who received antiretroviral therapy. This clonotype was obtained from an adult with HIV. The donor label of this sample is uncertain.

CDR3 nucleotides: TGTGCCAGCAGGAGACAGGGGGCCAGCGAGCAGTACTTC. Amino acid sequence: CASRRQGASEQYF. V is TRBV7-2 and J is TRBJ2-7; 10 nucleotides align to TRBD1. The CDR3 is made up of 13 amino acids. Germline CDR1 is SGHTA and CDR2 is FQGNSA. Trimming cost V 6 bases and J 6 bases; bases outside gene matches: 5.